Detailed here is one T cell receptor (beta chain). This record belongs to a study of blood T cell repertoires in COVID-19. Study information: Samples taken during acute and convalescent COVID-19 were collected in the United States, Italy and Spain. PBMCs, B-cell-depleted T cells, or T cells provided the cDNA or gDNA that made up the material.

As processed by the authors: Estimation of nucleated cell counts was performed using reference gene primer amplification. TCRdb's table, derived via immunoSEQ multiplex PCR, lists solely in-frame clones and lacks some. V, J and clone size were drawn from that table, and D and trimming were deduced from the DNA. The table has around 100,000 clones, 75% to 95% seen once. The ends lost 2 bases at V and 0 bases at J; junction bases unmatched: 10. The CDR3 contains 18 residues. Germline-derived CDR1 and CDR2 are MNHEY and SVGEGT. V usage is TRBV6-2 or TRBV6-3 and J usage is TRBJ2-1; 7 bases match TRBD2. This receptor was obtained from a man aged 45 to 65 with acute or convalescent COVID-19. The sequencing input was peripheral blood. DNA of the CDR3: TGTGCCAGCAGTTACCCCTCTCTAGCGGACCGCTCCTACAATGAGCAGTTCTTC. This codes for CASSYPSLADRSYNEQFF.